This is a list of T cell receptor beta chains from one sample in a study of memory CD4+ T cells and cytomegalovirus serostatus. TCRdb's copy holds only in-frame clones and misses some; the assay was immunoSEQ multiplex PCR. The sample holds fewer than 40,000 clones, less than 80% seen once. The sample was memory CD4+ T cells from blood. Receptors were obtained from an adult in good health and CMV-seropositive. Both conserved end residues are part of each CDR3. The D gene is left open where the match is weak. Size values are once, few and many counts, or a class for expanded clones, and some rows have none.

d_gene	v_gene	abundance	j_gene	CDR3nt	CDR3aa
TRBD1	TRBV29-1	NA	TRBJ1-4	TGCAGCGTCCGGGACAGCTCTAATGAAAAACTGTTTTTT	CSVRDSSNEKLFF
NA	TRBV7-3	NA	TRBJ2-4	TGTGCCAGCAGCTTAACCGCAAAAAACATTCAGTACTTC	CASSLTAKNIQYF
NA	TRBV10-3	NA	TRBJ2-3	TGTGCCATCAGCACAATGGCAGATACGCAGTATTTT	CAISTMADTQYF
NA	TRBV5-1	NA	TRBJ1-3	TGCGCCAGCAGCTTGCAGGGCTCAGCTGGAAACACCATATATTTT	CASSLQGSAGNTIYF
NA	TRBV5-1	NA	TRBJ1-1	TGCGCCAGCAGCTTGAATGGACCGACGAGAACTGAAGCTTTCTTT	CASSLNGPTRTEAFF
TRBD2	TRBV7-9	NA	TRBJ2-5	TGTGCCAGCAGCTTCCCGGGACTAGCGGGGGCACGTCGGGAGACCCAGTACTTC	CASSFPGLAGARRETQYF
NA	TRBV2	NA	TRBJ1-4	TGTGCCAGCAACAGAATGTGGGAAAAACTGTTTTTT	CASNRMWEKLFF
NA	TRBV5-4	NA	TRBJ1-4	TGTGCCAGCAGCTTGATGGGTACAGCTAATGAAAAACTGTTTTTT	CASSLMGTANEKLFF
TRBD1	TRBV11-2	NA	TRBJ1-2	TGTGCCAGCAGCTTACAGGCCAGGGGGCATGGCTACACCTTC	CASSLQARGHGYTF
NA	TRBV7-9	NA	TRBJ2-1	TGTGCCAGCAGCTTTGGGGTTAGCGGACGCTCCTACAATGAGCAGTTCTTC	CASSFGVSGRSYNEQFF
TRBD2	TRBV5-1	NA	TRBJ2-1	TGCGCCAGCAGCTTGGGGGCTAGCGGCCCTTCCTACAATGAGCAGTTCTTC	CASSLGASGPSYNEQFF
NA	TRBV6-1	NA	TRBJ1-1	TGTGCCAGCAGTGCCGGACAGCAACCCACTGAAGCTTTCTTT	CASSAGQQPTEAFF
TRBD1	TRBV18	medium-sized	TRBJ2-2	TGTGCCAGCTCACCGATTGGACAGGGCTGGACCGGGGAGCTGTTTTTT	CASSPIGQGWTGELFF
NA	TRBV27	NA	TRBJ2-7	TGTGCCAGCAGTTTATCCGCCAGGGGAGATCCCTACGAGCAGTACTTC	CASSLSARGDPYEQYF
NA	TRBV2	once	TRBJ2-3	TGTGCCAGCAGTGTGGGACCGACACACACAGATACGCAGTATTTT	CASSVGPTHTDTQYF
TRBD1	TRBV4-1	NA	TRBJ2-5	TGCGCCAGCAGCCTCGGGACAGCACAAGAGACCCAGTACTTC	CASSLGTAQETQYF
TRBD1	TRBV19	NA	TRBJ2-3	TGTGCCAGTAGTATTCAGGGGGTGAGCACAGATACGCAGTATTTT	CASSIQGVSTDTQYF
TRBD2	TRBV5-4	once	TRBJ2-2	TGTGCCAGCAGCGCCCCGGGACTAGCGGGAACCGGGGAGCTGTTTTTT	CASSAPGLAGTGELFF
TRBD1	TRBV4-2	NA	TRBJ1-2	TGTGCCAGCAGCCAAGGGGACAGGGTTAACTATGGCTACACCTTC	CASSQGDRVNYGYTF
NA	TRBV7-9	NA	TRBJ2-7	TGTGCCAGCAGCTTCAGACAGGCGTCCTACGAGCAGTACTTC	CASSFRQASYEQYF
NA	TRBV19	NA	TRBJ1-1	TGTGCCAGTAGTCCGCGGACAGACCACATGAACACTGAAGCTTTCTTT	CASSPRTDHMNTEAFF
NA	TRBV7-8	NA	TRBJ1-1	TGTGCCAGCAGCTTATATAGAGACACTGAAGCTTTCTTT	CASSLYRDTEAFF
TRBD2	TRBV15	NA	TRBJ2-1	TGTGCCACCAGCAGAGATCTAGCGGGAGTCAATGAGCAGTTCTTC	CATSRDLAGVNEQFF
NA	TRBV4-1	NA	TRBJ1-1	TGCGCCAGCAGATTCAGGGAAGAAGCGAACACTGAAGCTTTCTTT	CASRFREEANTEAFF
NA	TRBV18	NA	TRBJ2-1	TGTGCCAGCTCACCACCGCTCATAGGGTCCTACAATGAGCAGTTCTTC	CASSPPLIGSYNEQFF
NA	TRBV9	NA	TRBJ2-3	TGTGCCAGCACTCGGAGCATCGCGAGGGATACGCAGTATTTT	CASTRSIARDTQYF
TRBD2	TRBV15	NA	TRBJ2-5	TGTGCCACCAGCCCTCGACTAGCGGGATGGGAGACCCAGTACTTC	CATSPRLAGWETQYF
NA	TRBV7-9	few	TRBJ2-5	TGTGCCAGCAGCTTGCAGGGACGCCAAGAGACCCAGTACTTC	CASSLQGRQETQYF
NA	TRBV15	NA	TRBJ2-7	TGTGCCACCAGCAGGGCCGGACTGTACGAGCAGTACTTC	CATSRAGLYEQYF
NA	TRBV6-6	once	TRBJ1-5	TGTGCCAGCAGTCAACACGGTGACAATCAGCCCCAGCATTTT	CASSQHGDNQPQHF
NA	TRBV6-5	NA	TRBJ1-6	TGTGCCAGCAGGTCAAGCCAGGGTTTGGGTTCACCCCTCCACTTT	CASRSSQGLGSPLHF
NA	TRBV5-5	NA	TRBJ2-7	TGTGCCAGCAGCCGTGGGGTCCTGGAGATGACCTACGAGCAGTACTTC	CASSRGVLEMTYEQYF
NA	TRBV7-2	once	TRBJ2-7	TGTGCCAGCAGCTCCTACGAGCAGTACTTC	CASSSYEQYF
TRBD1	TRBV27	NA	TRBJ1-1	TGTGCCAGCAGTTTTGACAGGGGAAGCACTGAAGCTTTCTTT	CASSFDRGSTEAFF
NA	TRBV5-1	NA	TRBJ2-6	TGCGCCAGCAGCTTGTCGCAGCCTGGGGCCAACGTCCTGACTTTC	CASSLSQPGANVLTF
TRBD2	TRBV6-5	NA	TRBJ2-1	TGTGCCAGCAGGCGGGAGCGCGTCTACAATGAGCAGTTCTTC	CASRRERVYNEQFF
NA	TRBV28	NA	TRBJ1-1	TGTGCCAGCAGTTTTCTGGGCACTGAAGCTTTCTTT	CASSFLGTEAFF
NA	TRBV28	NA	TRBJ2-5	TGTGCCAGCAGCAGGGGGGGGCGATTGGAGACCCAGTACTTC	CASSRGGRLETQYF
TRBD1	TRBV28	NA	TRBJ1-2	TGTGCCAGCAGAACCGGGACAGGGGTTATCTATGGCTACACCTTC	CASRTGTGVIYGYTF
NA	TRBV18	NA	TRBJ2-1	TGTGCCAGCTCACCGGGACAGCGGGGGAATGAGCAGTTCTTC	CASSPGQRGNEQFF
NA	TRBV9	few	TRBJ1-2	TGTGCCAGCAGCCCGACCCAGTACTATGGCTACACCTTC	CASSPTQYYGYTF
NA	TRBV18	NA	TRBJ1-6	TGTGCCAGCTCCATGACAGGTTCGGATTCACCCCTCCACTTT	CASSMTGSDSPLHF
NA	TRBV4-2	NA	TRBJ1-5	TGTGCCAGCAGCCAAATCGCTCGGCAGGGAAATCAGCCCCAGCATTTT	CASSQIARQGNQPQHF
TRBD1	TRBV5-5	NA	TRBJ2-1	TGTGCCAGCAGCTCTCCCCGGACAGGGAATGAGCAGTTCTTC	CASSSPRTGNEQFF